Following are 27 T cell receptor beta chains from one sample sequenced in a study of neoadjuvant anti-PD-1 for oral cavity cancer. Time point defined: after neoadjuvant nivolumab, at surgical resection. The repertoire was sequenced with immunoSEQ multiplex PCR; TCRdb's copy has only in-frame clones and lacks some. The sample includes some 9,500 clones, about 70% of them seen just once. This specimen consisted of PBMCs, obtained after nivolumab (anti-PD-1) treatment. Receptors originate from a person between 35 and 79 years old with oral cavity squamous cell carcinoma.

V gene TRBV19 combines with J gene TRBJ2-7; 11 nucleotides line up with TRBD2. The CDR3 runs to 15 residues. Germline CDR1 reads LNHDA; CDR2 reads SQIVND (reference sequence). With V trimmed by 4 bases and J by 5 bases, 7 bases remained unmatched. CDR3 sequence reads: CASSTPGTSGHEQYF. CDR3 coding DNA: TGTGCCAGTAGTACTCCCGGGACTAGCGGCCACGAGCAGTACTTC. Using reference TRBV19 and TRBJ2-7 for the parts outside the CDR3, the full variable domain is DGGITQSPKYLFRKEGQNVTLSCEQNLNHDAMYWYRQDPGQGLRLIYYSQIVNDFQKGDIAEGYSVSREKKESFPLTVTSAQKNPTAFYLCASSTPGTSGHEQYFGPGTRLTVT.

The chain couples TRBV6-1 to TRBJ1-2, with a possible D match to TRBD1 (5 bases). Germline CDR1 MNHNS, CDR2 SASEGT. The CDR3 consists of 16 residues. With 2 bases removed from V and 8 bases from J, the gap between germline ends came to 21 bases. The CDR3 bases are TGTGCCAGCAGTGAACGTATTAGGGACTCACGGGGAGGCTACACCTTC. As protein: CASSERIRDSRGGYTF.

This clone appeared a single time. V is TRBV13 and J is TRBJ2-1; 7 nucleotides agree with TRBD2. The CDR3 covers 14 residues. V lost 6 bases to trimming and J lost 10 bases; unmatched junction nucleotides: 12. The germline V gene encodes CDR1 PRHDT and CDR2 FYEKMQ (reference sequence). Written as DNA, the CDR3 is TGTGCCAGCAGGTTCAGACTAGCCTCAACCGAGCAGTTCTTC. Residues: CASRFRLASTEQFF.

This rearrangement joins TRBV7-2 to TRBJ2-1; perhaps TRBD1 as D (5 bases). The length of the CDR3 is 14 residues. Trimming removed 4 bases from V and 10 bases from J, with 17 bases in between. Germline CDR1 is SGHTA and CDR2 is FQGNSA. The CDR3 sequence: CASSSQGDLGEQFF. The CDR3, as DNA: TGTGCCAGCAGCTCCCAGGGCGACCTCGGGGAGCAGTTCTTC.

This rearrangement joins TRBV5-6 to TRBJ1-5; D is possibly TRBD1 (6 bases). Germline lookup yields CDR1 SGHDT and CDR2 YYEEEE. Trimming removed 2 bases at V and 7 bases at J, with 16 bases between. The CDR3 spans 15 residues. The CDR3 region has the DNA TGTGCCAGCAGCTTACGGACAGACCAATGGCAGCCCCAGCATTTT. The encoded protein is CASSLRTDQWQPQHF. The complete variable domain, with remaining parts taken from reference TRBV5-6 and TRBJ1-5, reads DAGVTQSPTHLIKTRGQQVTLRCSPKSGHDTVSWYQQALGQGPQFIFQYYEEEERQRGNFPDRFSGHQFPNYSSELNVNALLLGDSALYLCASSLRTDQWQPQHFGDGTRLSIL.

The rearrangement links TRBV7-9 to TRBJ1-2, with D uncertain. The CDR3 sequence is 14 residues long. Looked up from germline, CDR1 is SEHNR and CDR2 is FQNEAQ (reference sequence). With 5 bases removed from V and 6 bases from J, the gap between germline ends came to 16 bases. Here the CDR3 reads CASSPAGANNGYTF. In DNA form, the CDR3 reads TGTGCCAGCAGCCCAGCCGGAGCGAATAATGGCTACACCTTC.

In its sample, this clone was seen once. The CDR3 DNA follows: TGTGCCAGCAGCTTAGGATCAGGAGCGACCTACGAGCAGTACTTC. Translated, it gives CASSLGSGATYEQYF. The chain is built from TRBV11-2 and TRBJ2-7; unclear D gene. In germline, CDR1 is SGHAT, CDR2 FQNNGV. This CDR3 comprises 15 residues. The ends were cut back, 1 base at V and 2 bases at J, with 12 bases in the middle.

The chain carries TRBV28 and TRBJ2-5; TRBD1 matches 11 bases. V gave up 5 bases and J gave up 5 bases; unmatched junction bases: 1. CDR1 is MDHEN and CDR2 is SYDVKM in the germline V gene. The length of the CDR3 is 13 residues. Written as DNA, the CDR3 is TGTGCCAGCAGTCGGGACAGGGGGGAGACCCAGTACTTC. Translating gives CASSRDRGETQYF.

The CDR3 sequence: CASSLRPSGSSHEQFF. DNA for the CDR3: TGTGCCAGCAGTTTACGGCCTAGCGGGAGTTCGCATGAGCAGTTCTTC. The chain couples TRBV27 to TRBJ2-1; TRBD2 matches 10 bases. The CDR3 is 16 amino acids. Germline-derived CDR1 and CDR2 are MNHEY and SMNVEV (reference sequence). The V segment lost 2 bases and the J segment 8 bases; nucleotides outside the gene matches: 9.

This rearrangement joins TRBV5-4 to TRBJ2-2, with a weak D call TRBD1 (5 bases). Trimming cost V 0 bases and J 7 bases, with 10 bases left between them. Looked up from germline, CDR1 is SGHNT and CDR2 is YYREEE (reference sequence). The CDR3 loop spans 14 amino acids. CDR3 nucleotide sequence: TGTGCCAGCAGCTTGGACCAGGGCATCGGGGAGCTGTTTTTT. Encoded protein: CASSLDQGIGELFF.

The V gene is TRBV30, the J gene TRBJ1-3; 10 positions match TRBD1. Trimming took 2 bases from V and 4 from J; bases not matched to a gene: 11. The CDR3 loop spans 17 amino acids. The germline gives CDR1 GTSNPN, CDR2 SVGIG (reference sequence). The CDR3 DNA reads TGTGCCTGGAGTCCGGGACAGGGGCAAAGAGGAGGAAACACCATATATTTT. This translates into CAWSPGQGQRGGNTIYF.

This rearrangement joins TRBV7-9 to TRBJ2-7, with D possibly being TRBD1 (5 bases). Germline CDR1 is SEHNR and CDR2 is FQNEAQ (reference sequence). The germline V and J ends were trimmed by 5 bases and 7 bases, with 15 bases remaining between them. The CDR3 is made up of 13 amino acids. The CDR3 bases are TGTGCCAGCAGCCAGGACACCTCCTGGGAGCAGTACTTC. Residues: CASSQDTSWEQYF. The variable domain in full, with the rest retrieved from reference TRBV7-9 and TRBJ2-7, is DTGVSQNPRHKITKRGQNVTFRCDPISEHNRLYWYRQTLGQGPEFLTYFQNEAQLEKSRLLSDRFSAERPKGSFSTLEIQRTEQGDSAMYLCASSQDTSWEQYFGPGTRLTVT.

This clone was seen a handful of times. The rearrangement links TRBV2 to TRBJ1-5; D ambiguous. The germline V gene encodes CDR1 SNHLY and CDR2 FYNNEI. Trimming took 3 bases from V and 4 from J, leaving 16 bases between them. This CDR3 is 16 amino acids long. For the CDR3, the DNA is TGTGCCAGCAGTGACTCGGGCAGTATCTTTAATCAGCCCCAGCATTTT. Protein sequence: CASSDSGSIFNQPQHF.

This clone was found a few times. V usage is TRBV5-6 and J usage is TRBJ2-1; maybe TRBD1 (5 bases). The CDR3 totals 14 residues. Per germline, CDR1 SGHDT and CDR2 YYEEEE. Trimming removed 2 bases at V and 2 bases at J, with 8 bases between. The CDR3 is CASSFETAYNEQFF. CDR3 sequence (DNA): TGTGCCAGCAGCTTCGAGACAGCCTACAATGAGCAGTTCTTC.

This chain uses TRBV5-1 with TRBJ1-1, with a possible D match to TRBD1 (6 bases). The CDR3 is 16 amino acids. Trimming shortened V by 4 bases and J by 1 base, and 17 bases separated the two germline ends. The germline V gene encodes CDR1 SGHRS and CDR2 YFSETQ. The CDR3 loop is CASSRLRDTGNTEAFF. In DNA form, the CDR3 reads TGCGCCAGCAGCCGTCTCCGGGACACCGGGAACACTGAAGCTTTCTTT. Combining the CDR3 with reference TRBV5-1 and TRBJ1-1 gives the whole variable domain KAGVTQTPRYLIKTRGQQVTLSCSPISGHRSVSWYQQTPGQGLQFLFEYFSETQRNKGNFPGRFSGRQFSNSRSEMNVSTLELGDSALYLCASSRLRDTGNTEAFFGQGTRLTVV.

The chain joins TRBV30 to TRBJ2-1; 11 nucleotides align to TRBD2. This CDR3 is built from 15 residues. The V gene's germline CDR1 is GTSNPN and CDR2 SVGIG (reference sequence). V shed 0 bases and J 5 bases; nucleotides not matched to a gene: 3. The CDR3 DNA reads TGTGCCTGGAGTGTAGGGGGACTAGCGGACAATGAGCAGTTCTTC. Translation: CAWSVGGLADNEQFF.

The J gene is TRBJ2-1, the V gene TRBV30, with D tentatively TRBD1 or TRBD2 (5 bases each). This CDR3 spans 11 amino acids. The ends were cut back, 8 bases at V and 9 bases at J, with 14 bases in the middle. Germline V CDR1 and CDR2: GTSNPN, SVGIG (reference sequence). CDR3 amino acids: CATRPGTEQFF. As DNA, the CDR3 is TGTGCCACCCGCCCAGGGACTGAGCAGTTCTTC.

In this sample, this clone turned up a few times. The CDR3 DNA sequence: TGTGCCACCGTTGGGACTAGTTTCCATGAGCAGTTCTTC. Amino acids: CATVGTSFHEQFF. The gene calls are TRBV6-1 and TRBJ2-1; 8 positions agree with TRBD2. V was clipped by 10 bases and J by 8 bases; unmatched bases: 10. CDR3 length: 13 residues. CDR1 is MNHNS and CDR2 is SASEGT in the germline V gene.

The chain employs TRBV15 and TRBJ1-2, with 9 bases lining up with TRBD1. Germline V gene data show CDR1 as LNHNV and CDR2 as YYDKDF (reference sequence). Trimming took 0 bases from V and 4 from J; bases not matched to a gene: 12. The CDR3 extends over 18 amino acids. For the CDR3, the DNA is TGTGCCACCAGCAGAGAGTTGGACAGGGGCCCACCCATCTATGGCTACACCTTC. It yields the protein CATSRELDRGPPIYGYTF. The variable domain in full, with the rest retrieved from reference TRBV15 and TRBJ1-2, is DAMVIQNPRYQVTQFGKPVTLSCSQTLNHNVMYWYQQKSSQAPKLLFHYYDKDFNNEADTPDNFQSRRPNTSFCFLDIRSPGLGDTAMYLCATSRELDRGPPIYGYTFGSGTRLTVV.

J is TRBJ1-6 and V is TRBV28; no reliable D call. V lost 3 bases to trimming and J lost 9 bases, with 9 bases between them. This CDR3 comprises 13 residues. The V gene's germline CDR1 is MDHEN and CDR2 SYDVKM. CDR3 coding DNA: TGTGCCAGCAGTTTGGACTCCCTTTCACCCCTCCACTTT. This codes for CASSLDSLSPLHF.

The J gene is TRBJ1-1, the V gene TRBV4-1; the D is unclear. CDR3 length: 14 amino acids. Germline V gives CDR1 MGHRA, CDR2 YSYEKL. Trimming left V 4 bases short and J 7 bases short, with 16 bases between. The CDR3: CASSLLHPYDEAFF. As DNA, the CDR3 is TGCGCCAGCAGCCTACTACATCCGTATGATGAAGCTTTCTTT.

V usage is TRBV25-1 and J usage is TRBJ2-5; 10 nucleotides match TRBD1. The ends lost 1 base at V and 4 bases at J; junction bases unmatched: 3. Germline V gives CDR1 MGHDK, CDR2 SYGVNS. This CDR3 spans 15 amino acids. CDR3 DNA sequence: TGTGCCAGCAGTGAATCCAGGACAGGGGGAGAGACCCAGTACTTC. The encoded protein is CASSESRTGGETQYF.

The rearrangement links TRBV18 to TRBJ2-1; 8 positions agree with TRBD2. The CDR3 sequence is 14 residues long. Losses at the gene ends were 6 bases for V and 0 bases for J; bases not matched to a gene: 1. Germline loops: CDR1 KGHSH, CDR2 LQKENI. This CDR3 is CASSGGASYNEQFF. The DNA of the CDR3 is TGTGCCAGCTCCGGGGGGGCCTCCTACAATGAGCAGTTCTTC. Drawing the rest from reference TRBV18 and TRBJ2-1, the complete variable domain is NAGVMQNPRHLVRRRGQEARLRCSPMKGHSHVYWYRQLPEEGLKFMVYLQKENIIDESGMPKERFSAEFPKEGPSILRIQQVVRGDSAAYFCASSGGASYNEQFFGPGTRLTVL.

The genes are TRBV10-1 and TRBJ2-7; 8 bases align to TRBD1. This CDR3 comprises 16 residues. V shed 6 bases and J 3 bases; nucleotides not matched to a gene: 13. CDR1 and CDR2 from the germline V gene are WNHNN and SYGVQD (reference sequence). The CDR3 region is CASSGGLRTGSYEQYF. Written as DNA, the CDR3 is TGCGCCAGCAGCGGTGGTTTAAGGACAGGGAGCTACGAGCAGTACTTC.

The chain recombines TRBV28 with TRBJ1-2; D gene uncertain. The germline V gene encodes CDR1 MDHEN and CDR2 SYDVKM. Trimming shortened V by 2 bases and J by 8 bases, and 6 bases separated the two germline ends. The CDR3 sequence is 11 residues long. Here the CDR3 DNA reads TGTGCCAGCAGTTTAGGAGTCGGCTACACCTTC. Protein sequence: CASSLGVGYTF.

This clone was recorded once. CDR3 DNA: TGTGCCAGCAGTCGGGACTATAATGAAAAACTGTTTTTT. This encodes CASSRDYNEKLFF. The genes are TRBV6-5 and TRBJ1-4; weak D call: TRBD1 (5 bases). The germline V gene encodes CDR1 MNHEY and CDR2 SVGAGI. This CDR3 region has 13 residues. Trimming removed 5 bases at V and 4 bases at J, with 8 bases between.

The chain carries TRBV7-8 and TRBJ2-2; the match to TRBD1 covers 9 bases. There are 15 residues in the CDR3. CDR1 is SGHVS, CDR2 FQNEAQ, per germline. V gave up 5 bases and J gave up 1 base; unmatched junction bases: 2. CDR3 sequence (DNA): TGTGCCAGCAGCCCGGGACAGGGGAACACCGGGGAGCTGTTTTTT. Translated, it gives CASSPGQGNTGELFF.